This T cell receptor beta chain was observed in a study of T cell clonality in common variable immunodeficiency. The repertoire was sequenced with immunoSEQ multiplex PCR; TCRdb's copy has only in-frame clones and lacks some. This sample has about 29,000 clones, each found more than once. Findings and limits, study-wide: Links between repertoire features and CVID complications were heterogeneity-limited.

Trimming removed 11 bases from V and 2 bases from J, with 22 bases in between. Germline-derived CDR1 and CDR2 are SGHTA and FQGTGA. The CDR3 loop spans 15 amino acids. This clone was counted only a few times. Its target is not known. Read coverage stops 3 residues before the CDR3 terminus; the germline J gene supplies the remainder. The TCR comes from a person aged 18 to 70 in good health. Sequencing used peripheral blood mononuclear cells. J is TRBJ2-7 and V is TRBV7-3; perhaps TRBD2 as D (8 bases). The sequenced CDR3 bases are TGTGCCTTCACGGGGGGGGACAGCTCAACCTACGAG. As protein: CAFTGGDSSTYE. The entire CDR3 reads CAFTGGDSSTYEQYF.